Following are 4 T cell receptor beta chains from one sample sequenced in a study of blood T cell repertoires in COVID-19. The repertoire was sequenced with immunoSEQ multiplex PCR; TCRdb's copy has only in-frame clones and lacks some. The table records 350,000 to 400,000 clones, about 90% of them present only once. The sequenced material came from PBMCs or T cells enriched from blood (not recorded which). Receptor source: a woman between 25 and 40 years old who had recovered from COVID-19.

V gene TRBV7-8 combines with J gene TRBJ1-5; 7 positions agree with TRBD1. Trimming at V came to 1 base and at J to 4 bases, leaving 7 bases not matched to a gene. Germline assignment: CDR1 SGHVS and CDR2 FQNEAQ. This CDR3 contains 16 residues. CDR3 sequence (DNA): TGTGCCAGCAGCTTAGTCGGGACAGCACAAAATCAGCCCCAGCATTTT. Its protein product is CASSLVGTAQNQPQHF.

The rearrangement joins TRBV7-9 to TRBJ1-2; TRBD1 agrees at 11 bases. This CDR3 spans 15 amino acids. Germline V gene data show CDR1 as SEHNR and CDR2 as FQNEAQ (reference sequence). V was clipped by 7 bases and J by 8 bases; unmatched bases: 12. In DNA, the CDR3 is TGTGCCAGCACCCCTCCTGGACAGGGGGCGGGCGGCTACACCTTC. Translation gives CASTPPGQGAGGYTF.

The chain is built from TRBV7-9 and TRBJ2-2, with a possible D match to TRBD2 (7 bases). This CDR3 spans 16 amino acids. V lost 5 bases and J 1 base, leaving 14 bases between the germline ends. Germline V gene lookup returns CDR1 SEHNR and CDR2 FQNEAQ (reference sequence). The CDR3 sequence is CASSPDGGRNTGELFF. The DNA of the CDR3 is TGTGCCAGCAGCCCGGACGGGGGGCGGAACACCGGGGAGCTGTTTTTT.

The chain joins TRBV7-9 to TRBJ2-7; D is ambiguous. CDR3 size: 14 residues. The ends were cut back, 1 base at V and 3 bases at J, with 10 bases in the middle. Germline V gives CDR1 SEHNR, CDR2 FQNEAQ (reference sequence). The CDR3 reads CASSLVSAGYEQYF. The CDR3 DNA sequence: TGTGCCAGCAGCTTAGTATCCGCCGGCTACGAGCAGTACTTC.